These 32 T cell receptor beta chains came from one sample sequenced in a study of blood T cells in healthy people across ages. Primers used in a second PCR of roughly 7 to 11 cycles were a sample-barcoded 5' primer and a J-beta primer mix. Via MiXCR, TCRdb re-called the 5' RACE reads, giving one row per CDR3 protein. Here the sample spans roughly 1,100,000 distinct CDR3 sequences, approximately 26% being singletons. The sample was also reused in another study, on T cells of mothers and their children.

The sequenced material came from blood. These receptors all come from a girl aged 2 to 9 in good health.

Concerning this clonotype: The missing conserved phenylalanine or tryptophan at the end of this CDR3 makes a read error likely. The J gene is TRBJ2-5, the V gene TRBV2, with 8 bases identical to TRBD2. In germline, CDR1 is SNHLY, CDR2 FYNNEI. V lost 4 bases and J lost 5; bases outside the gene matches: 9. There are 15 residues in the CDR3. The CDR3 sequence is CASSARAGGAETQYL. The CDR3, as DNA: TGTGCCAGCAGTGCGAGGGCGGGGGGTGCCGAGACCCAGTACCTC.

This clonotype turned up a few times. The chain recombines TRBV5-5 with TRBJ2-5, with TRBD2 matching 15 bases. The trim removed 4 bases at V and 4 bases at J, leaving 8 bases unmatched. CDR1 SGHKS and CDR2 YYEKEE come from the germline V gene (reference sequence). CDR3 size: 17 residues. The DNA for the CDR3 is TGTGCCAGCAGCCTAGGACTAGCGGGGGGGCCGCGAGAGACCCAGTACTTC. It is translated as CASSLGLAGGPRETQYF.

This rearrangement joins TRBV20-1 to TRBJ2-1; TRBD2 matches 10 bases. Germline-derived CDR1 and CDR2 are DFQATT and SNEGSKA (reference sequence). V was clipped by 4 bases and J by 6 bases; unmatched bases: 15. This CDR3 contains 17 residues. The CDR3 sequence is CSATRLLAGKGGNEQFF. The CDR3 coding sequence is TGCAGTGCTACGCGTTTACTAGCGGGAAAAGGGGGCAATGAGCAGTTCTTC.

The gene calls are TRBV18 and TRBJ2-2, with 7 nucleotides matching TRBD2. This CDR3 is 17 amino acids long. The V and J ends lost 2 bases and 7 bases, in that order; junction bases with no gene match: 13. Per germline, CDR1 KGHSH and CDR2 LQKENI. CDR3 nucleotides: TGTGCCAGCTCACCAAGAGGACGCGGGGGAAACGGCGGGGAGCTGTTTTTT. Translated, it gives CASSPRGRGGNGGELFF.

In this sample, this clonotype turned up a few times. The V gene is TRBV9, the J gene TRBJ2-2; perhaps D is TRBD1 or TRBD2 (5 bases each). Germline V gene sequence: CDR1 SGDLS, CDR2 YYNGEE. The V and J ends lost 0 bases and 7 bases respectively, with 28 bases between them. The CDR3 consists of 20 residues. The CDR3 DNA sequence: TGTGCCAGCAGCGTAGCTAAGGGTCCCGGGGCAGGAAGACGAAGCGGGGAGCTGTTTTTT. This sequence encodes CASSVAKGPGAGRRSGELFF.

The V call is TRBV7-9, the J call TRBJ2-3; perhaps TRBD2 as D (5 bases). V was clipped by 7 bases and J by 3 bases, with 11 bases between them. The CDR3 runs 13 residues. The germline CDR1 and CDR2 sequences are SEHNR and FQNEAQ (reference sequence). CDR3: CASTISGTDTQYF. CDR3 bases: TGTGCCAGCACGATAAGCGGTACAGATACGCAGTATTTT.

This clonotype was counted between two and nine times. The chain is built from TRBV7-9 and TRBJ2-2; 9 bases are shared with TRBD2. The germline V gene has CDR1 SEHNR and CDR2 FQNEAQ (reference sequence). After removal of 3 bases from V and 4 bases from J, the junction contained 9 bases not matched to a gene. The CDR3 runs to 17 residues. The CDR3 DNA reads TGTGCCAGCAGCTTGGGTCCCAAGCGGGGGGCCACCGGGGAGCTGTTTTTT. It specifies CASSLGPKRGATGELFF.

This clonotype has more than one count but fewer than ten. This chain joins TRBV7-8 and TRBJ1-4; the D is unclear. The V end lost 3 bases, the J end lost 8 bases, and 19 bases lay between the germline ends. Looked up from germline, CDR1 is SGHVS and CDR2 is FQNEAQ. The CDR3 runs 16 residues. The CDR3 DNA sequence: TGTGCCAGCAGCTTCACACTCGGGGTTCCTCGAGAAAAACTGTTTTTT. Its translation is CASSFTLGVPREKLFF.

A few counts support this clonotype. This sequence joins TRBV7-9 and TRBJ1-4; 9 bases are shared with TRBD1. V lost 2 bases, J lost 6 bases, and 4 bases stayed unmatched. The CDR3 sequence is 15 residues long. Germline CDR1 SEHNR, CDR2 FQNEAQ (reference sequence). DNA of the CDR3: TGTGCCAGCAGCTTACGACAGGGGGGAGATGAAAAACTGTTTTTT. This gives the protein CASSLRQGGDEKLFF.

Comments on this clonotype: The CDR3 does not close with the conserved phenylalanine or tryptophan, likely indicating a read error. This chain links TRBV5-1 with TRBJ2-6; D is possibly TRBD2 (5 bases). The V end was cut by 3 bases, the J end by 1 base, with 14 bases between. CDR3 length equals 17 residues. The germline gives CDR1 SGHRS, CDR2 YFSETQ. CDR3 loop: CASSWRPTSSGANVLTY. The CDR3, as DNA: TGCGCCAGCAGCTGGAGGCCTACCTCATCTGGGGCCAACGTCCTGACTTAC.

The chain links TRBV28 to TRBJ2-7; a weak D match, TRBD2 (5 bases). The CDR3 runs to 14 residues. Between the trimmed V and J ends, which lost 8 bases and 3 bases, there was a span of 17 bases. Germline values: CDR1 MDHEN, CDR2 SYDVKM. CDR3 protein: CASGLGNPFYEQYF. CDR3 DNA sequence: TGTGCCAGCGGACTGGGGAACCCGTTCTACGAGCAGTACTTC.

The chain joins TRBV7-2 to TRBJ1-3; D is unresolved. Germline assignment: CDR1 SGHTA and CDR2 FQGNSA. Deletions cut 3 bases from V and 3 bases from J, with 12 bases between. The CDR3 extends over 15 amino acids. CDR3 nucleotides: TGTGCCAGCAGCTTCTCCTCTGATTTTGGAAACACCATATATTTT. Translated: CASSFSSDFGNTIYF.

This clonotype was recorded a few times. The chain has TRBV6-2 or TRBV6-3 and TRBJ2-7; 9 positions match TRBD2. The V segment lost 4 bases and the J segment 3 bases; nucleotides outside the gene matches: 13. CDR3 length: 17 residues. Germline CDR1 is MNHEY and CDR2 is SVGEGT. CDR3 in amino acids: CASSSTVFSGGLYEQYF. The CDR3 coding sequence is TGTGCCAGCAGTTCCACCGTGTTTAGCGGGGGCCTCTACGAGCAGTACTTC.

The V and J genes are TRBV25-1 and TRBJ1-2; TRBD1 matches 8 bases. The V and J ends lost 6 bases and 4 bases, in that order; junction bases with no gene match: 19. The length of the CDR3 is 18 residues. The V gene's germline CDR1 is MGHDK and CDR2 SYGVNS. As DNA, the CDR3 is TGTGCCAGCAGCGGGCTCCTGAAACGGGACAGGAGCCTCTATGGCTACACCTTC. Translating gives CASSGLLKRDRSLYGYTF.

The chain links TRBV18 to TRBJ2-3; D unclear. This CDR3 region has 14 residues. V was pared by 3 bases and J by 0 bases, with 7 bases between. Germline values: CDR1 KGHSH, CDR2 LQKENI. This chain's CDR3 is CASSPFESTDTQYF. The CDR3 nucleotides are TGTGCCAGCTCACCCTTTGAGAGCACAGATACGCAGTATTTT.

The gene calls are TRBV7-3 and TRBJ1-1, with 9 bases lining up with TRBD1. V dropped 4 bases and J dropped 11; count of bases not matched to a gene: 5. CDR1 and CDR2 (germline): SGHTA, FQGTGA. This CDR3 has 12 amino acids. CDR3 sequence (DNA): TGTGCCAGCAGCTCAAACAGGGGGCATGCTTTCTTT. Translation: CASSSNRGHAFF.

This clonotype was found a few times. V is TRBV5-5 and J is TRBJ1-5; 7 bases map to TRBD1. CDR1 is SGHKS, CDR2 YYEKEE, per germline (reference sequence). The CDR3 is made up of 14 amino acids. Losses at the gene ends were 4 bases for V and 4 bases for J; bases not matched to a gene: 5. CDR3 in DNA: TGTGCCAGCAGCGCCGACAGGGTGAATCAGCCCCAGCATTTT. Translated, it gives CASSADRVNQPQHF.

Comment on this clonotype: Its ends do not fully match the called genes, so a read error is possible. The chain links TRBV12-3 or TRBV12-4 to TRBJ1-4; tentative D call: TRBD1 (5 bases). The CDR3 is made up of 15 amino acids. CDR3 loop: CASSSTGLGDEELFF. CDR3 nucleotide sequence: TGTGCCAGCAGTTCCACGGGACTGGGGGATGAAGAACTGTTTTTT.

The V call is TRBV7-8, the J call TRBJ1-5, with D unclear. The V end lost 5 bases, the J end lost 8 bases, and 16 bases lay between the germline ends. The length of the CDR3 is 14 residues. Germline CDR1 is SGHVS and CDR2 is FQNEAQ. The CDR3 DNA is TGTGCCAGCAGCCCCAGACTTCTAGTTGAGCCCCAGCATTTT. Translation: CASSPRLLVEPQHF.

This clonotype was picked up a small number of times. The genes are TRBV6-6 and TRBJ1-5; D unresolved. Per the germline V gene, CDR1 is MNHNY and CDR2 is SVGAGI (reference sequence). The germline V and J ends were trimmed by 6 bases and 5 bases, with 14 bases remaining between them. The CDR3 consists of 14 residues. The CDR3 DNA reads as TGTGCCAGCAGGCCCCCCTTGGAACATCAGCCCCAGCATTTT. Its protein is CASRPPLEHQPQHF.

The V and J genes are TRBV29-1 and TRBJ1-2; D ambiguous. Trimming removed 4 bases from V and 5 bases from J, with 8 bases in between. Looked up from germline, CDR1 is SQVTM and CDR2 is ANQGSEA. This CDR3 contains 11 residues. This CDR3 reads CSVGLQYGYTF. CDR3 DNA: TGCAGCGTTGGACTGCAGTATGGCTACACCTTC.

Comment on this clonotype: No DNA is shown, since the ends of the CDR3 on it are uncertain; the CDR3 is the one TCRdb lists. The chain links TRBV21-1 to TRBJ1-4; TRBD1 reflects the table's D call only, with no check against the DNA. TRBV21-1 is described as a pseudogene. The CDR3 adds up to 16 amino acids, both ends counted. The CDR3 reads CASSSWAQGSFEKLFF.

The sample holds a few counts of this clonotype. Its ends do not fully match the called genes, so a read error is possible. In nucleotides, the CDR3 is TGTGCTAGTGGGTTGGGGGGAATCGGGGAGCTGTTTTTT. This gives the protein CASGLGGIGELFF. This chain connects TRBV12-5 to TRBJ2-2, with a weak D call TRBD2 (6 bases). The V gene's germline CDR1 is LGHNT and CDR2 FRNRAP. The length of the CDR3 is 13 residues.

V is TRBV29-1 and J is TRBJ1-2, with 7 bases that match TRBD1. V trimming: 3 bases; J trimming: 3 bases; junction bases outside the gene matches: 4. The V gene's germline CDR1 is SQVTM and CDR2 ANQGSEA. CDR3 length: 13 residues. CDR3 sequence reads: CSVDTGDYYGYTF. The CDR3 DNA sequence: TGCAGCGTTGACACAGGGGATTACTATGGCTACACCTTC. Filled out from reference TRBV29-1 and TRBJ1-2, the complete variable domain reads SAVISQKPSRDICQRGTSLTIQCQVDSQVTMMFWYRQQPGQSLTLIATANQGSEATYESGFVIDKFPISRPNLTFSTLTVSNMSPEDSSIYLCSVDTGDYYGYTFGSGTRLTVV.

This chain links TRBV7-9 with TRBJ1-4; 9 bases are a match to TRBD1. Germline CDR1 is SEHNR and CDR2 is FQNEAQ (reference sequence). The trim removed 5 bases at V and 10 bases at J, leaving 8 bases unmatched. This CDR3 is built from 14 residues. CDR3 loop: CASSKGRQGGKLFF. The DNA for the CDR3 is TGTGCCAGCAGCAAAGGCCGACAGGGGGGAAAACTGTTTTTT.

V and J are TRBV5-6 and TRBJ2-5, with a tentative D call TRBD2 (5 bases). The J call could be wrong; TRBJ2-7 is a better fit for the DNA end. The CDR3 spans 14 residues. Germline assignment: CDR1 SGHDT and CDR2 YYEEEE. The CDR3 spells CASSAAGNTYEQYF. The DNA of the CDR3 is TGTGCCAGCAGCGCTGCCGGGAACACCTACGAGCAGTACTTC.

This clonotype was counted only a few times. The V and J genes are TRBV20-1 and TRBJ1-4, with D possibly matching TRBD1 (5 bases). Germline V gene lookup returns CDR1 DFQATT and CDR2 SNEGSKA (reference sequence). V lost 1 base and J lost 8, with 8 bases in between. The CDR3 is 12 amino acids. CDR3 amino acids: CSARGGGEKLFF. The CDR3 coding sequence is TGCAGTGCTAGAGGGGGCGGGGAAAAACTGTTTTTT.

This clonotype was seen a few times. The gene calls are TRBV9 and TRBJ2-5, with D unclear. V was pared by 0 bases and J by 6 bases, with 6 bases between. The CDR3 is 12 residues long. Per germline, CDR1 SGDLS and CDR2 YYNGEE. This CDR3 is CASSVEEQTQYF. The CDR3 DNA follows: TGTGCCAGCAGCGTAGAAGAGCAGACCCAGTACTTC.

The sample holds a few counts of this clonotype. CDR3 sequence (DNA): TGCGCCAGCAGCCTTACAGGGGCAACTGAGCAGTTCTTC. Protein product: CASSLTGATEQFF. J is TRBJ2-1 and V is TRBV5-1, with TRBD1 matching 7 bases. Germline V gene data show CDR1 as SGHRS and CDR2 as YFSETQ. This CDR3 comprises 13 residues. The V and J ends lost 4 bases and 9 bases, in that order; junction bases with no gene match: 7.

This clonotype has only a few counts. The junction does not match germline at one end; this may be a read error. DNA of the CDR3: TGCAGTGCTAGAATCAGCGGAGTCTACGAGCAGAACTTC. This gives the protein CSARISGVYEQNF. The chain joins TRBV20-1 to TRBJ2-5, with a possible D match to TRBD2 (5 bases). The germline V gene encodes CDR1 DFQATT and CDR2 SNEGSKA (reference sequence). The CDR3 is made up of 13 amino acids.

The chain is built from TRBV7-8 and TRBJ2-5, with 8 bases fitting TRBD2. The end of the DNA is better explained by TRBJ2-1, so the J call may be wrong. Germline V lookup: CDR1 SGHVS, CDR2 FQNEAQ. The CDR3 covers 15 residues. The CDR3 DNA reads as TGTGCCAGCAGCAAGACTAGCGACTATTTTGAAGAGCAGTTCTTC. Protein: CASSKTSDYFEEQFF.

This sequence joins TRBV6-1 and TRBJ2-5; D gene ambiguous. CDR3 size: 12 residues. Trimming removed 4 bases from V and 3 bases from J, with 6 bases in between. CDR1 and CDR2 (germline): MNHNS, SASEGT. The DNA for the CDR3 is TGTGCCAGCAGTGTGGCGGAAGAGACCCAGTACTTC. Translated: CASSVAEETQYF.